This T cell receptor (beta chain) was recovered during a study of T cell repertoires in cytomegalovirus infection. Study overall: A matching HLA type, together with CMV infection, was signaled by public TCR beta signatures. Overall study findings and caveats: HLA-C-restricted CMV clonotypes gave the most frequent clonotype in two of eight donors.

Germline V gene lookup returns CDR1 MNHNY and CDR2 SVGAGI (reference sequence). CDR3 length: 13 residues. This clonotype was seen ten or more times. Its target is not known. One junction end does not reproduce the germline sequence, and a read error may be involved. MiXCR, run by TCRdb on the reads, gives a single entry per CDR3 protein. Counted here are some 250,000 distinct CDR3 sequences, 8% to 9.5% occurring once; the ten biggest clones make up around 16%. Sequenced material: PBMCs. The chain uses TRBV6-6 and TRBJ1-1; a possible D gene is TRBD1 (5 bases). The TCR was taken from a human donor in good health (CMV status not recorded). Some clones in this sample may be carry-over from other donors' samples. CDR3 protein: CASIPTENTGAFF. The CDR3 region has the DNA TGTGCCAGCATCCCGACAGAAAACACTGGAGCTTTCTTT.